This T cell receptor beta chain appears in the sequencing data of a study of T cell responses to AZD1222 COVID-19 vaccine. After removal of 1 base from V and 6 bases from J, the junction contained 6 bases not matched to a gene. The CDR3 has 15 amino acids. Germline loops: CDR1 SGHDN, CDR2 FVKESK. This clone has more than one count but fewer than ten. Using immunoSEQ multiplex PCR, the repertoire was profiled, and TCRdb retains in-frame clones only, with some absent. The table has 85,000 to 95,000 clones, around 89% seen once; the top ten hold approximately 5.1%. This chain links TRBV14 with TRBJ2-3, with 8 bases lining up with TRBD1. The sequence derives from an adult who received the AZD1222 COVID-19 vaccine. The sequencing used peripheral blood, collected 28 days after the second AZD1222 dose. The CDR3 coding sequence is TGTGCCAGCAGCCAAGGACAGGGGATAATGGATACGCAGTATTTT. Its protein product is CASSQGQGIMDTQYF.